The 18 T cell receptor beta chains below all came from one sample that was sequenced in a study of blood T cell repertoires in COVID-19. The table came from immunoSEQ multiplex PCR; TCRdb's copy has only in-frame clones and leaves some out. The data contain tens of thousands of clones, 85% of them seen just once; the ten biggest clones take up 3.4%. The source material was peripheral blood. The receptors originated from a man in his fifties with acute or convalescent COVID-19.

The chain is built from TRBV19 and TRBJ1-1; D may be TRBD1 (6 bases). CDR1 and CDR2 from the germline V gene are LNHDA and SQIVND (reference sequence). The V end lost 6 bases, the J end lost 7 bases, and 15 bases lay between the germline ends. This CDR3 comprises 13 residues. This chain's CDR3 is CASSFLRGGEAFF. CDR3 sequence (DNA): TGTGCCAGTAGCTTCCTCAGGGGTGGTGAAGCTTTCTTT. Using reference TRBV19 and TRBJ1-1 for the parts outside the CDR3, the full variable domain is DGGITQSPKYLFRKEGQNVTLSCEQNLNHDAMYWYRQDPGQGLRLIYYSQIVNDFQKGDIAEGYSVSREKKESFPLTVTSAQKNPTAFYLCASSFLRGGEAFFGQGTRLTVV.

The J gene is TRBJ1-2, the V gene TRBV6-2 or TRBV6-3, with D unresolved. V was trimmed by 4 bases and J by 4 bases, leaving 13 bases between them. Germline loops: CDR1 MNHEY, CDR2 SVGEGT. CDR3 size: 14 residues. Here the CDR3 DNA reads TGTGCCAGCAGTTCCGCCAGTGCCTCCTATGGCTACACCTTC. Protein product: CASSSASASYGYTF.

Comment on this clone: This sample also contains other DNA sequences that code for the same CDR3. The chain couples TRBV12-3 or TRBV12-4 to TRBJ1-1, with D possibly being TRBD1 (6 bases). The CDR3 contains 13 residues. V lost 6 bases and J 1 base, leaving 9 bases between the germline ends. The CDR3, as DNA: TGTGCCAGCAGCTCGACAGGGAACACTGAAGCTTTCTTT. It specifies CASSSTGNTEAFF.

The chain couples TRBV29-1 to TRBJ1-2; D may be TRBD1 (5 bases). There are 12 residues in the CDR3. V gave up 8 bases and J gave up 1 base, with 11 bases separating them. The germline gives CDR1 SQVTM, CDR2 ANQGSEA. The CDR3 DNA reads as TGCAGCACGGCGGGGGGTAACTATGGCTACACCTTC. Protein: CSTAGGNYGYTF. The full variable domain, with the rest looked up from reference TRBV29-1 and TRBJ1-2, is SAVISQKPSRDICQRGTSLTIQCQVDSQVTMMFWYRQQPGQSLTLIATANQGSEATYESGFVIDKFPISRPNLTFSTLTVSNMSPEDSSIYLCSTAGGNYGYTFGSGTRLTVV.

The chain joins TRBV13 to TRBJ2-1, with TRBD2 identical over 14 bases. Germline CDR1 and CDR2: PRHDT and FYEKMQ (reference sequence). V was clipped by 5 bases and J by 3 bases; unmatched bases: 3. This CDR3 is 16 amino acids long. For the CDR3, the DNA is TGTGCCAGCAGCACGGGGACTAGCGGGAGCTACAATGAGCAGTTCTTC. Protein: CASSTGTSGSYNEQFF.

V is TRBV14 and J is TRBJ2-1, with 9 positions matching TRBD2. The CDR3 sequence is 13 residues long. With 6 bases clipped from V and 8 bases from J, the junction kept 5 bases outside the gene matches. CDR1 is SGHDN and CDR2 is FVKESK in the germline V gene. CDR3 region: CASSVSGSDEQFF. CDR3 bases: TGTGCCAGCAGTGTTAGCGGGAGCGATGAGCAGTTCTTC.

The V and J genes are TRBV10-1 and TRBJ2-7; 13 nucleotides align to TRBD2. CDR3 length: 17 amino acids. With V trimmed by 7 bases and J by 0 bases, 9 bases remained unmatched. Germline V gives CDR1 WNHNN, CDR2 SYGVQD (reference sequence). CDR3 amino acids: CASTETSGRRSSYEQYF. The CDR3 region has the DNA TGCGCCAGCACCGAGACTAGCGGGAGGCGAAGCTCCTACGAGCAGTACTTC.

The V call is TRBV6-2 or TRBV6-3, the J call TRBJ2-7; D unclear. Per the germline V gene, CDR1 is MNHEY and CDR2 is SVGEGT. With 5 bases removed from V and 5 bases from J, the gap between germline ends came to 13 bases. CDR3 size: 13 residues. The CDR3 DNA is TGTGCCAGCAGTAGAGATCCTAGGAACGAGCAGTACTTC. It translates to CASSRDPRNEQYF.

V is TRBV5-6 and J is TRBJ1-4; D possibly corresponds to TRBD1 (6 bases). The germline CDR1 and CDR2 sequences are SGHDT and YYEEEE. Between the trimmed V and J ends, which lost 1 base and 6 bases, there was a span of 13 bases. The CDR3 has 15 amino acids. This CDR3 reads CASSLWQGPYEKLFF. In DNA form, the CDR3 reads TGTGCCAGCAGCTTGTGGCAGGGGCCTTATGAAAAACTGTTTTTT.

This chain connects TRBV6-5 to TRBJ1-1; the D is unclear. The CDR3 runs to 13 residues. From germline, CDR1 is MNHEY and CDR2 SVGAGI. V lost 2 bases to trimming and J lost 3 bases, with 7 bases between them. CDR3 region: CASSYRRDTEAFF. In nucleotides, the CDR3 is TGTGCCAGCAGTTACAGGCGGGACACTGAAGCTTTCTTT.

A few counts support this clone. The chain recombines TRBV5-1 with TRBJ2-3; D is possibly TRBD1 (5 bases). The germline CDR1 and CDR2 sequences are SGHRS and YFSETQ. With 1 base removed from V and 4 bases from J, the gap between germline ends came to 10 bases. The CDR3 contains 14 residues. The CDR3 nucleotides are TGCGCCAGCAGCTTGAATCCAGGGTCAGATACGCAGTATTTT. It yields the protein CASSLNPGSDTQYF.

Of note for this clone: The same CDR3 arises from other DNA sequences in this sample as well. The rearrangement uses TRBV19 and TRBJ2-1, with 11 bases matching TRBD2. With 3 bases clipped from V and 3 bases from J, the junction kept 1 base outside the gene matches. The CDR3 consists of 15 residues. The germline V gene encodes CDR1 LNHDA and CDR2 SQIVND (reference sequence). The CDR3 loop reads CASSMTSGDYNEQFF. The CDR3 bases are TGTGCCAGTAGTATGACTAGCGGGGACTACAATGAGCAGTTCTTC.

The CDR3, as DNA: TGTGCCAGCAGCGAGGGACTAGTTGTGACCACCGGGGAGCTGTTTTTT. This translates into CASSEGLVVTTGELFF. The chain links TRBV9 to TRBJ2-2; TRBD2 matches at 8 bases. In germline, CDR1 is SGDLS, CDR2 YYNGEE. This CDR3 is 16 amino acids long. J gave up 4 bases and V 3 bases, and 8 bases lay outside the gene matches.

In this sample, this clone turned up a few times. The rearrangement uses TRBV4-3 and TRBJ2-7; the D is unclear. The CDR3 loop spans 14 amino acids. The germline V and J ends were trimmed by 1 base and 1 base, with 8 bases remaining between them. Germline V gene sequence: CDR1 LGHNA, CDR2 YSLEER. CDR3 coding DNA: TGCGCCAGCAGCCAAGGAACAGTTTCCTACGAGCAGTACTTC. Its protein is CASSQGTVSYEQYF.

The chain joins TRBV9 to TRBJ1-1, with 7 bases aligning to TRBD1. CDR1 SGDLS and CDR2 YYNGEE come from the germline V gene. The V gene end was trimmed by 5 bases and the J gene end by 0 bases; junction bases not matched to a gene: 7. The CDR3 covers 15 residues. CDR3 residues: CASRAGGQVNTEAFF. The DNA for the CDR3 is TGTGCCAGCAGAGCAGGGGGGCAGGTGAACACTGAAGCTTTCTTT.

This chain uses TRBV7-3 with TRBJ2-1; 7 positions match TRBD2. CDR3 size: 15 residues. With 2 bases clipped from V and 7 bases from J, the junction kept 8 bases outside the gene matches. The germline CDR1 and CDR2 sequences are SGHTA and FQGTGA. In DNA, the CDR3 is TGTGCCAGCAGCTTAGGCGCGGGAGTCGAAAATGAGCAGTTCTTC. It is translated as CASSLGAGVENEQFF.

The V call is TRBV6-2 or TRBV6-3, the J call TRBJ2-7; 7 bases fit TRBD1. V gave up 2 bases and J gave up 6 bases; unmatched junction bases: 10. The CDR3 length is 15 residues. CDR1 and CDR2 (germline): MNHEY, SVGEGT. The CDR3 loop reads CASSYPRQGISEQYF. CDR3 in DNA: TGTGCCAGCAGTTACCCTCGACAGGGCATTTCCGAGCAGTACTTC.

This rearrangement joins TRBV3-1 (or the pseudogene TRBV3-2) to TRBJ2-1; the D gene is possibly TRBD1 (5 bases). This CDR3 is built from 12 residues. Trimming left V 1 base short and J 11 bases short, with 9 bases between. Germline V lookup: CDR1 LGHDT, CDR2 YNNKEL (reference sequence). The CDR3 is CASSQVGAKQFF. The CDR3 nucleotides are TGTGCCAGCAGCCAAGTTGGGGCGAAGCAGTTCTTC.